What follows are 20 T cell receptor beta chains derived from one specimen sequenced in a study of graft-versus-host responses after intestinal transplantation. What these receptors recognize is not known. Clones were sequenced by immunoSEQ multiplex PCR, and TCRdb holds only the in-frame ones, with some missing. Of about 82,000 clones listed, roughly nine tenths are singletons. The specimen was unstimulated CD4+ T cells sorted from spleen or lymph node cells, collected before intestinal transplant. The receptor source for this set is a human donor who received an intestinal transplant.

In its sample, this clone was seen a few times. The chain recombines TRBV4-1 with TRBJ2-5; TRBD2 matches 9 bases. The trim removed 0 bases at V and 4 bases at J, leaving 9 bases unmatched. The length of the CDR3 is 17 residues. Germline values: CDR1 MGHRA, CDR2 YSYEKL. Here the CDR3 DNA reads TGCGCCAGCAGCCAAGATAGGAGTAGCGGGGGACTAGAGACCCAGTACTTC. Translating it yields CASSQDRSSGGLETQYF.

The table lists this clone with a few counts. This chain joins TRBV7-2 and TRBJ1-4; no reliable D call. V lost 1 base and J lost 6, with 9 bases in between. In germline, CDR1 is SGHTA, CDR2 FQGNSA. CDR3 length: 14 residues. The CDR3 loop reads CASSLEAADEKLFF. In nucleotides, the CDR3 is TGTGCCAGCAGCTTAGAGGCGGCAGATGAAAAACTGTTTTTT. The full variable domain, completed using reference TRBV7-2 and TRBJ1-4, is GAGVSQSPSNKVTEKGKDVELRCDPISGHTALYWYRQSLGQGLEFLIYFQGNSAPDKSGLPSDRFSAERTGGSVSTLTIQRTQQEDSAVYLCASSLEAADEKLFFGSGTQLSVL.

The chain combines TRBV5-1 with TRBJ2-7; perhaps TRBD1 as D (6 bases). The germline gives CDR1 SGHRS, CDR2 YFSETQ. The V end was cut by 1 base, the J end by 1 base, with 21 bases between. CDR3 length: 18 amino acids. In DNA form, the CDR3 reads TGCGCCAGCAGCTTGTCAGGGGCCTCGCTCTTTGAGTCCTACGAGCAGTACTTC. Translation: CASSLSGASLFESYEQYF.

V is TRBV30 and J is TRBJ2-1; TRBD2 aligns across 7 bases. J gave up 7 bases and V 2 bases, and 8 bases lay outside the gene matches. The CDR3 length is 14 residues. CDR1 and CDR2 (germline): GTSNPN, SVGIG (reference sequence). DNA for the CDR3: TGTGCCTGGAGTAAGGCGGGGGTGGTAAATGAGCAGTTCTTC. Protein: CAWSKAGVVNEQFF.

The J gene is TRBJ2-3, the V gene TRBV6-5; D is undetermined. The V gene lost 8 bases and the J gene lost 6 bases, with 12 bases spanning the gap. The CDR3 consists of 12 residues. Germline V lookup: CDR1 MNHEY, CDR2 SVGAGI. The CDR3 loop reads CASGSSVDTQYF. CDR3 DNA: TGTGCCAGCGGTTCGAGCGTCGATACGCAGTATTTT.

This chain joins TRBV27 and TRBJ2-1; 13 bases are a match to TRBD2. With 7 bases clipped from V and 9 bases from J, the junction kept 9 bases outside the gene matches. The germline V gene encodes CDR1 MNHEY and CDR2 SMNVEV (reference sequence). CDR3 length equals 15 residues. CDR3 in amino acids: CASTQLAGGLGEQFF. CDR3 nucleotide sequence: TGTGCCAGCACCCAACTAGCGGGGGGGCTGGGTGAGCAGTTCTTC.

The J gene is TRBJ1-4, the V gene TRBV6-1; the D is unclear. The V gene lost 6 bases and the J gene lost 13 bases, with 9 bases spanning the gap. Germline V gene data show CDR1 as MNHNS and CDR2 as SASEGT. The CDR3 is made up of 10 amino acids. The DNA of the CDR3 is TGTGCCAGCAGGCAGGTGGGACTGTTTTTT. Amino acids: CASRQVGLFF.

The V and J genes are TRBV9 and TRBJ1-2, with D unresolved. Between the trimmed V and J ends, which lost 4 bases and 0 bases, there was a span of 19 bases. The germline gives CDR1 SGDLS, CDR2 YYNGEE. The CDR3 has 17 residues. CDR3 protein: CASSTPVQKEANYGYTF. The DNA of the CDR3 is TGTGCCAGCAGCACTCCGGTGCAGAAGGAGGCTAACTATGGCTACACCTTC.

V usage is TRBV7-2 and J usage is TRBJ2-7, with D possibly TRBD2 on 5 matching bases. Between the trimmed V and J ends, which lost 0 bases and 4 bases, there was a span of 10 bases. This CDR3 has 14 amino acids. Looked up from germline, CDR1 is SGHTA and CDR2 is FQGNSA. The DNA of the CDR3 is TGTGCCAGCAGCTTAGCCGGGGTGGTTTACGAGCAGTACTTC. Its translation: CASSLAGVVYEQYF.

J is TRBJ1-5 and V is TRBV4-1; D may be TRBD1 (6 bases). V dropped 4 bases and J dropped 6 bases, with 16 bases sitting between them. This CDR3 comprises 15 residues. Germline lookup yields CDR1 MGHRA and CDR2 YSYEKL. CDR3 amino acids: CASSPTEQGSQPQHF. For the CDR3, the DNA is TGCGCCAGCAGCCCGACGGAGCAGGGGAGTCAGCCCCAGCATTTT.

V and J are TRBV19 and TRBJ2-7, with TRBD2 matching over 11 bases. V lost 4 bases, J lost 7 bases, and 9 bases stayed unmatched. Germline values: CDR1 LNHDA, CDR2 SQIVND (reference sequence). The CDR3 length is 15 residues. Here the CDR3 DNA reads TGTGCCAGTAGTACCTCCGGGACTAGCGGCGGAGAGCAGTACTTC. As protein: CASSTSGTSGGEQYF.

This clone was counted once. J is TRBJ2-3 and V is TRBV10-3; 14 nucleotides match TRBD2. Trimming cost V 5 bases and J 8 bases; bases outside gene matches: 6. CDR3 length: 15 amino acids. Germline V gene data show CDR1 as ENHRY and CDR2 as SYGVKD. The CDR3 spells CAISPTSGGAGTQYF. CDR3 coding DNA: TGTGCCATCAGTCCGACTAGCGGGGGGGCAGGTACGCAGTATTTT.

This chain joins TRBV7-2 and TRBJ2-3, with TRBD2 as a possible D gene (6 bases). V lost 0 bases to trimming and J lost 3 bases, with 10 bases between them. The CDR3 length is 15 residues. CDR1 is SGHTA, CDR2 FQGNSA, per germline. The CDR3 reads CASSLAWGETDTQYF. CDR3 nucleotide sequence: TGTGCCAGCAGCTTAGCGTGGGGGGAAACAGATACGCAGTATTTT.

The rearrangement links TRBV21-1 to TRBJ2-7; the listed D gene, TRBD1, was not tested against the DNA. TRBV21-1 is an annotated pseudogene. This CDR3 has 18 residues. This CDR3 reads CASSKVPRQGSRPYEQYF. The CDR3 DNA follows: TGTGCCAGCAGCAAAGTTCCCCGACAGGGGTCGAGGCCCTACGAGCAGTACTTC.

The V gene is TRBV27, the J gene TRBJ2-2; 9 bases line up with TRBD1. Germline CDR1 MNHEY, CDR2 SMNVEV (reference sequence). Germline trimming cut 1 base from V and 3 bases from J; bases unmatched to any gene: 3. The CDR3 is made up of 16 amino acids. CDR3 sequence reads: CASSLYRGLDTGELFF. Written as DNA, the CDR3 is TGTGCCAGCAGTTTATACAGGGGGCTGGACACCGGGGAGCTGTTTTTT.

This clone was seen a handful of times. The rearrangement uses TRBV2 and TRBJ1-6; TRBD1 aligns across 8 bases. V was clipped by 0 bases and J by 7 bases; unmatched bases: 2. Looked up from germline, CDR1 is SNHLY and CDR2 is FYNNEI. This CDR3 has 15 amino acids. The CDR3, as DNA: TGTGCCAGCAGTGAAGCGGGACAGGAGAATTCACCCCTCCACTTT. This sequence encodes CASSEAGQENSPLHF.

The chain combines TRBV6-5 with TRBJ1-6; D ambiguous. CDR3 length: 13 amino acids. The germline V gene encodes CDR1 MNHEY and CDR2 SVGAGI. The V end was cut by 8 bases, the J end by 7 bases, with 12 bases between. The CDR3 reads CASGWAGNSPLHF. Here the CDR3 DNA reads TGTGCCAGCGGCTGGGCCGGCAATTCACCCCTCCACTTT.

Turning to this clone: Its ends do not fully match the called genes, so a read error is possible. The chain has TRBV11-3 and TRBJ1-1, with a weak D call TRBD1 (5 bases). In germline, CDR1 is SGHNT, CDR2 YENEEA. This CDR3 has 14 amino acids. The CDR3 nucleotides read TGTGCCAGCAGCTTTAAGGCAGGGAACGCTGAAGCTTTCTTT. Its protein is CASSFKAGNAEAFF.

The gene calls are TRBV18 and TRBJ2-7; TRBD2 matches 7 bases. V lost 2 bases to trimming and J lost 3 bases; unmatched junction nucleotides: 1. Germline V gene data show CDR1 as KGHSH and CDR2 as LQKENI. CDR3 size: 13 residues. Here the CDR3 reads CASSPGTIYEQYF. The CDR3 DNA reads as TGTGCCAGCTCACCAGGGACTATCTACGAGCAGTACTTC.

The rearrangement links TRBV6-5 to TRBJ1-2; 9 nucleotides agree with TRBD1. Trimming removed 2 bases from V and 8 bases from J; junction bases left unmatched: 9. CDR1 MNHEY and CDR2 SVGAGI come from the germline V gene. The CDR3 is 15 amino acids. CDR3 in amino acids: CASSYDEQGAGGYTF. CDR3 nucleotide sequence: TGTGCCAGCAGTTACGACGAACAGGGGGCCGGGGGCTACACCTTC.